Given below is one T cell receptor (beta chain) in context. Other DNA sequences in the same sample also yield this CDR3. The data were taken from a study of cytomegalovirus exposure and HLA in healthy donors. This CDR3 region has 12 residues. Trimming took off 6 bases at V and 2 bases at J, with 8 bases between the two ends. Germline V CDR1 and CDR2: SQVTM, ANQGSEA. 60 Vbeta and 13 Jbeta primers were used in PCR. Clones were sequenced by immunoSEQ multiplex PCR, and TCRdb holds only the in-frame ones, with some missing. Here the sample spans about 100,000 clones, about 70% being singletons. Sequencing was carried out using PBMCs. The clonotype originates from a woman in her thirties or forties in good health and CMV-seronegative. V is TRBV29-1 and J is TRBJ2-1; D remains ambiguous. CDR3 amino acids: CSVDLTYNEQFF. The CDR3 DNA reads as TGCAGCGTCGACTTAACCTACAATGAGCAGTTCTTC.